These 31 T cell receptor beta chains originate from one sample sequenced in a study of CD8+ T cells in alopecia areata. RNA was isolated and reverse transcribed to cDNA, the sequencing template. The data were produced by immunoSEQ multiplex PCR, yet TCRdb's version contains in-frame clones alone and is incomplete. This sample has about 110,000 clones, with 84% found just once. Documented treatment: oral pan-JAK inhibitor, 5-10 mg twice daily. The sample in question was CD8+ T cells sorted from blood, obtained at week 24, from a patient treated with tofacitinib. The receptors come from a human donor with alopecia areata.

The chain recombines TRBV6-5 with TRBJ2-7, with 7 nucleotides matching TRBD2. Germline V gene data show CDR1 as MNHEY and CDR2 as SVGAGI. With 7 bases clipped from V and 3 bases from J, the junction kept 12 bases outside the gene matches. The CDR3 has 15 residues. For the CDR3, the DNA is TGTGCCAGCACCCTCTCCGCTAGCGGAAACTACGAGCAGTACTTC. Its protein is CASTLSASGNYEQYF.

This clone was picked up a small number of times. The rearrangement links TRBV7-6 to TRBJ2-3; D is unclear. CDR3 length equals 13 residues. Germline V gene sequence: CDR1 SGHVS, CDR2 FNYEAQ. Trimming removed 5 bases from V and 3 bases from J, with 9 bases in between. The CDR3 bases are TGTGCCAGCAGCGCCCTGGGAACAGATACGCAGTATTTT. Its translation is CASSALGTDTQYF.

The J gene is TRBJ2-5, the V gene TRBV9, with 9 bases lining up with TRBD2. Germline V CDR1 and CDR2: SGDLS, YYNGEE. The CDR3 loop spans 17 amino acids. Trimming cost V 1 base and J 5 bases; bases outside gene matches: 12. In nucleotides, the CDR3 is TGTGCCAGCAGCGTAAAGGGGTTCGCGGGGGGGCACGAGACCCAGTACTTC. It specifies CASSVKGFAGGHETQYF.

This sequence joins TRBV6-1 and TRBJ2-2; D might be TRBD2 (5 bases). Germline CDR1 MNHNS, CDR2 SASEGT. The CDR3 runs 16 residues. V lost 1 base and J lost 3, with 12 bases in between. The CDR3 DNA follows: TGTGCCAGCAGTGAAGAGCCAGCGGCCTACACCGGGGAGCTGTTTTTT. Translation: CASSEEPAAYTGELFF.

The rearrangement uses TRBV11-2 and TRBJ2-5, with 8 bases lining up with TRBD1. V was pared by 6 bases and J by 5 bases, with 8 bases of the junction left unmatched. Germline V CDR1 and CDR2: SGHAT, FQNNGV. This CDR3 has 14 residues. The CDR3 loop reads CASRRTGQLETQYF. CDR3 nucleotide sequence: TGTGCCAGCAGACGGACAGGGCAACTGGAGACCCAGTACTTC.

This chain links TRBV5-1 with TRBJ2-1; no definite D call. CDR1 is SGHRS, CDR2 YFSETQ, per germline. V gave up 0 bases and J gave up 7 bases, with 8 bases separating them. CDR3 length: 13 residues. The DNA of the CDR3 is TGCGCCAGCAGCTTGGAAGGGTGGAATGAGCAGTTCTTC. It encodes CASSLEGWNEQFF. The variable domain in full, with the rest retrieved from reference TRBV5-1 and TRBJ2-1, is KAGVTQTPRYLIKTRGQQVTLSCSPISGHRSVSWYQQTPGQGLQFLFEYFSETQRNKGNFPGRFSGRQFSNSRSEMNVSTLELGDSALYLCASSLEGWNEQFFGPGTRLTVL.

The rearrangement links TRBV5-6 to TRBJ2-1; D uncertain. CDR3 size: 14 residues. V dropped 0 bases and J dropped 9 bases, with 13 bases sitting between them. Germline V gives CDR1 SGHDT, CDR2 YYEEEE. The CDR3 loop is CASSLDGEWPEQFF. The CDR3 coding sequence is TGTGCCAGCAGCTTGGACGGAGAGTGGCCTGAGCAGTTCTTC. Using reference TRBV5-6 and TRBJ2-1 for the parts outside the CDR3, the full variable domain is DAGVTQSPTHLIKTRGQQVTLRCSPKSGHDTVSWYQQALGQGPQFIFQYYEEEERQRGNFPDRFSGHQFPNYSSELNVNALLLGDSALYLCASSLDGEWPEQFFGPGTRLTVL.

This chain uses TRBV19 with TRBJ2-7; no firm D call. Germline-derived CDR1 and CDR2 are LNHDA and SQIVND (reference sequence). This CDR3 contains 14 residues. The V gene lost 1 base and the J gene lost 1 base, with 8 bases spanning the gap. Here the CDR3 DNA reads TGTGCCAGTAGTATAGGTACAGAGTCCTACGAGCAGTACTTC. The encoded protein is CASSIGTESYEQYF.

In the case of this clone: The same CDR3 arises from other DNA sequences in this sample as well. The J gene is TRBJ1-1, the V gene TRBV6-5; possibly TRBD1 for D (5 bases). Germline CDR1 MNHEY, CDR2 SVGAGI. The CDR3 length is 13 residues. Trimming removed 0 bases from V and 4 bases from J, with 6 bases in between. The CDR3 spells CASSYSRGTEAFF. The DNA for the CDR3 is TGTGCCAGCAGTTACTCGAGGGGCACTGAAGCTTTCTTT.

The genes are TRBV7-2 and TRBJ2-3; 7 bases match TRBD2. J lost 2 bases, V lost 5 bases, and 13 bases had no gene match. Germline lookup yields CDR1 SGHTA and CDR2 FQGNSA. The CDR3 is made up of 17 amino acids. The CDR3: CASSISPLRDYTDTQYF. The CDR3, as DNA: TGTGCCAGCAGCATAAGTCCCCTACGGGACTACACAGATACGCAGTATTTT.

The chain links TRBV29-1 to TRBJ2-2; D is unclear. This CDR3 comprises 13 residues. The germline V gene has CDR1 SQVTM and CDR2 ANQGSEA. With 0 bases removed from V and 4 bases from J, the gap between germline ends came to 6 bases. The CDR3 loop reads CSVEEELTGELFF. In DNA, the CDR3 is TGCAGCGTTGAAGAGGAACTCACCGGGGAGCTGTTTTTT.

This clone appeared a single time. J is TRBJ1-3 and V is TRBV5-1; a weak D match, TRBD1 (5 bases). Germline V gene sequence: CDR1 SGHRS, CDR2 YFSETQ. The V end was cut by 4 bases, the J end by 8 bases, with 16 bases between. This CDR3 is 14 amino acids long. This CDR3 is CASSQGQGEDTIYF. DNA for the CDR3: TGCGCCAGCAGCCAAGGACAAGGGGAGGACACCATATATTTT.

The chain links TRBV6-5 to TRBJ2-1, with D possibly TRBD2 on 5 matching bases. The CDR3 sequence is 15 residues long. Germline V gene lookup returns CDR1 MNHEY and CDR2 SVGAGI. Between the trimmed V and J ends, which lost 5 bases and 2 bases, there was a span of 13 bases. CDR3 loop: CASSQRTAPYNEQFF. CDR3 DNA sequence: TGTGCCAGCAGTCAACGGACTGCGCCCTACAATGAGCAGTTCTTC.

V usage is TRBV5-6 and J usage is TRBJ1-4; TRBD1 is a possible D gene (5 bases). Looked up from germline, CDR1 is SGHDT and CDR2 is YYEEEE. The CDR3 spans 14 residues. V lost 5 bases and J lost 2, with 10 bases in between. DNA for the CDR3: TGTGCCAGCAGTTTTGGGGGTACTAATGAAAAACTGTTTTTT. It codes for CASSFGGTNEKLFF.

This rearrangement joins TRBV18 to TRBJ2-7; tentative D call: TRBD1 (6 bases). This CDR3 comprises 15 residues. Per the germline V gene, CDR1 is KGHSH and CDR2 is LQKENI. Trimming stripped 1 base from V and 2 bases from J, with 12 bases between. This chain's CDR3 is CASSPRQVATYEQYF. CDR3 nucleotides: TGTGCCAGCTCACCACGACAGGTTGCGACCTACGAGCAGTACTTC. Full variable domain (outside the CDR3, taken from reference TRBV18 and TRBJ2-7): NAGVMQNPRHLVRRRGQEARLRCSPMKGHSHVYWYRQLPEEGLKFMVYLQKENIIDESGMPKERFSAEFPKEGPSILRIQQVVRGDSAAYFCASSPRQVATYEQYFGPGTRLTVT.

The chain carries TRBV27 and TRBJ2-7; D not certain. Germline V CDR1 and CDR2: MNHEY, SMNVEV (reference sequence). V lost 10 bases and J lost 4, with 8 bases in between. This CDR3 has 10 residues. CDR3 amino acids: CANSRYEQYF. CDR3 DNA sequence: TGTGCCAACTCGAGATACGAGCAGTACTTC.

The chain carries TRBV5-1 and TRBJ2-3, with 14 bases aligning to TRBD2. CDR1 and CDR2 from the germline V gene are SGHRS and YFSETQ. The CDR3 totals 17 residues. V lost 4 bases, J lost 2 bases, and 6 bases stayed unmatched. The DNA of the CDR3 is TGCGCCAGCAGCACGGGACTAGCGGGGGAATCCACAGATACGCAGTATTTT. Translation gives CASSTGLAGESTDTQYF.

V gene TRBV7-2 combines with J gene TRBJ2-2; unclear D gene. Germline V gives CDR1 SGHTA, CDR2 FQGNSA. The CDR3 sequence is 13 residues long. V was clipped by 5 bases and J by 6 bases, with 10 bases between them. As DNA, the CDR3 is TGTGCCAGCAGCCCGGACCTCCCCGGGGAGCTGTTTTTT. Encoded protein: CASSPDLPGELFF. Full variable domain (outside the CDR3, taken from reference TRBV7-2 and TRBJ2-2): GAGVSQSPSNKVTEKGKDVELRCDPISGHTALYWYRQSLGQGLEFLIYFQGNSAPDKSGLPSDRFSAERTGGSVSTLTIQRTQQEDSAVYLCASSPDLPGELFFGEGSRLTVL.

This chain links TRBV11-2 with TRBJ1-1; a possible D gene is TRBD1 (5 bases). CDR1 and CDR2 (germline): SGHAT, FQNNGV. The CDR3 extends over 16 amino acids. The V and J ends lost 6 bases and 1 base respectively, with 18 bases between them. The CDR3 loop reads CASSPGVEVKNTEAFF. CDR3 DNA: TGTGCCAGCAGTCCGGGGGTTGAGGTAAAGAACACTGAAGCTTTCTTT.

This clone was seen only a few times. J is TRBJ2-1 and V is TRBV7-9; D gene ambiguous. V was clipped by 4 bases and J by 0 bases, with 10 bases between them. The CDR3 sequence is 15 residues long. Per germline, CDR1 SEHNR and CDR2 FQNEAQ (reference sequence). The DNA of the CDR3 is TGTGCCAGCAGCTGGGGAACAAGCTCCTACAATGAGCAGTTCTTC. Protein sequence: CASSWGTSSYNEQFF.

As DNA, the CDR3 is TGTGCCAGTAGTACATCTATAGCGGGTACCTACGAGCAGTACTTC. It codes for CASSTSIAGTYEQYF. The chain is built from TRBV19 and TRBJ2-7, with 7 bases aligning to TRBD2. J lost 2 bases, V lost 4 bases, and 8 bases had no gene match. The CDR3 has 15 residues. The germline CDR1 and CDR2 sequences are LNHDA and SQIVND (reference sequence).

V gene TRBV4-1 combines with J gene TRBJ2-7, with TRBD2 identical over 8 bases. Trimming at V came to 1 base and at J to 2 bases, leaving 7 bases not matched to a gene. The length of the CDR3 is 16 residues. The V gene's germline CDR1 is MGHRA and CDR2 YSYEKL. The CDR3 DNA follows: TGCGCCAGCAGCCAAGTGAGAACTAGCGGTACCTACGAGCAGTACTTC. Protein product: CASSQVRTSGTYEQYF.

CDR3: CASSAGLAESNEQFF. CDR3 nucleotide sequence: TGTGCCAGCAGTGCGGGACTAGCGGAGAGCAATGAGCAGTTCTTC. The chain links TRBV6-4 to TRBJ2-1, with 11 bases fitting TRBD2. From germline, CDR1 is MRHNA and CDR2 SNTAGT. V gave up 4 bases and J gave up 6 bases; unmatched junction bases: 5. CDR3 length equals 15 residues.

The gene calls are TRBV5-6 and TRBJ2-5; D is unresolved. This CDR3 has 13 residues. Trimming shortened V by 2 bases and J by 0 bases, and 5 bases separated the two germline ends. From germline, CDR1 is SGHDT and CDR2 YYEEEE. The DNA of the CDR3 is TGTGCCAGCAGCTTCCGGGACCAAGAGACCCAGTACTTC. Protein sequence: CASSFRDQETQYF.

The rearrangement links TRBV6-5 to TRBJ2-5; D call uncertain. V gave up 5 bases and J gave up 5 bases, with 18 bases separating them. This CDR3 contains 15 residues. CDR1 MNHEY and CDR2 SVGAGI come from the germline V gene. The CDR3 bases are TGTGCCAGCAGTCCATGGGGTGCCCGTCGGGAGACCCAGTACTTC. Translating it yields CASSPWGARRETQYF.

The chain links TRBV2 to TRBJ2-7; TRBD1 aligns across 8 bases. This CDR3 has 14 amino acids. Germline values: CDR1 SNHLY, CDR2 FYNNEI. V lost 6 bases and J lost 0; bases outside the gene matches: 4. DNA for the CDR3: TGTGCCAGCAGCGGGACAGGCGGCTCCTACGAGCAGTACTTC. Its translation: CASSGTGGSYEQYF.

For the CDR3, the DNA is TGTGCCAGTAGCACAACCCCGGGGAACACTGAAGCTTTCTTT. Amino acids: CASSTTPGNTEAFF. The chain couples TRBV19 to TRBJ1-1, with unresolved D. V was clipped by 6 bases and J by 1 base, with 12 bases between them. CDR1 and CDR2 from the germline V gene are LNHDA and SQIVND (reference sequence). CDR3 length: 14 amino acids.

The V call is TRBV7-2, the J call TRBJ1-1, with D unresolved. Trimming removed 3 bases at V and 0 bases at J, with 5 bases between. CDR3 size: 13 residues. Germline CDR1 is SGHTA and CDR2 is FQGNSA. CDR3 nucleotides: TGTGCCAGCAGCTTGCAGTTGAACACTGAAGCTTTCTTT. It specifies CASSLQLNTEAFF.

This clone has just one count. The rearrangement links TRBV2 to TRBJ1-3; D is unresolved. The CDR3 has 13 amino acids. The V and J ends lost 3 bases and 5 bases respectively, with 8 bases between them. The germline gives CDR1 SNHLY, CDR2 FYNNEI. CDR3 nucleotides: TGTGCCAGCAGTGACAGGCCCAGAAACACCATATATTTT. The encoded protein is CASSDRPRNTIYF.

CDR3 residues: CSVEAEGHIQYF. The CDR3 coding sequence is TGCAGCGTTGAAGCTGAGGGCCACATTCAGTACTTC. This rearrangement joins TRBV29-1 to TRBJ2-4, with TRBD2 as a possible D gene (5 bases). Trimming took off 1 base at V and 8 bases at J, with 9 bases between the two ends. The CDR3 sequence is 12 residues long. The V gene's germline CDR1 is SQVTM and CDR2 ANQGSEA. Together with reference TRBV29-1 and TRBJ2-4, the CDR3 gives the full variable domain: SAVISQKPSRDICQRGTSLTIQCQVDSQVTMMFWYRQQPGQSLTLIATANQGSEATYESGFVIDKFPISRPNLTFSTLTVSNMSPEDSSIYLCSVEAEGHIQYFGAGTRLSVL.

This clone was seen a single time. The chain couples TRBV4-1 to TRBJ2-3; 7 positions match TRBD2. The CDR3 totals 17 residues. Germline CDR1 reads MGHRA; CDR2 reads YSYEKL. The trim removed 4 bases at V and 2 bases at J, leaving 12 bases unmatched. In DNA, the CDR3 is TGCGCCAGCAGCCGTTTACTAGCGCTTGGGGCCACAGATACGCAGTATTTT. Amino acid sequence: CASSRLLALGATDTQYF.